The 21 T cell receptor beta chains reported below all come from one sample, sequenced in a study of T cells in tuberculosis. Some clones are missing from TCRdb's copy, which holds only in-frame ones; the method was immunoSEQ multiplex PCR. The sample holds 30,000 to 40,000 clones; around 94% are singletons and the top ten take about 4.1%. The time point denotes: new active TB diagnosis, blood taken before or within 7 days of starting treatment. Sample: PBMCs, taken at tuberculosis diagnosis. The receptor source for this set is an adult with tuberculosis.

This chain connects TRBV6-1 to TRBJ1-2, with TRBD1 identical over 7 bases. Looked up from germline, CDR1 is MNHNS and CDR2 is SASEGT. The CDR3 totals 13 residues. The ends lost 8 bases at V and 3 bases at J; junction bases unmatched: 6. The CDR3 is CASQGTEYYGYTF. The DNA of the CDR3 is TGTGCCAGCCAGGGGACAGAATACTATGGCTACACCTTC.

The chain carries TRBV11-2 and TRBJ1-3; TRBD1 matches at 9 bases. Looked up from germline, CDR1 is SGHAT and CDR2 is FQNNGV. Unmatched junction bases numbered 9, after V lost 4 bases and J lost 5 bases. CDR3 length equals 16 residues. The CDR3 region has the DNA TGTGCCAGCAGCTCACAGGGGGCTTATAATAGAAACACCATATATTTT. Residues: CASSSQGAYNRNTIYF.

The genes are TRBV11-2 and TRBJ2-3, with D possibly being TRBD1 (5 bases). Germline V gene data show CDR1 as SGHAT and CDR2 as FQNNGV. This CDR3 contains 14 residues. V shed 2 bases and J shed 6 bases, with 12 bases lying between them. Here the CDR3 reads CASSLSWAGDTQYF. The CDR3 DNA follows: TGTGCCAGCAGCTTATCTTGGGCAGGGGATACGCAGTATTTT.

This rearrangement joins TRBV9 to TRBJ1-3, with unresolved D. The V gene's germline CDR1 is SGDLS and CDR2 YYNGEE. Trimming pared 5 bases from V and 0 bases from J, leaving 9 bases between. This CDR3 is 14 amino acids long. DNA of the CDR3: TGTGCCAGCAGTAACTACGGCTCTGGAAACACCATATATTTT. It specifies CASSNYGSGNTIYF.

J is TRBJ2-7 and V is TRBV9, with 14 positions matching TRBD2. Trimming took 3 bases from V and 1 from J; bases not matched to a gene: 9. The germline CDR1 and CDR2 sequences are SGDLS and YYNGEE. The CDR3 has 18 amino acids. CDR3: CASSAGTSGGPISYEQYF. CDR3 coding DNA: TGTGCCAGCAGCGCCGGGACTAGCGGGGGCCCGATTTCCTACGAGCAGTACTTC.

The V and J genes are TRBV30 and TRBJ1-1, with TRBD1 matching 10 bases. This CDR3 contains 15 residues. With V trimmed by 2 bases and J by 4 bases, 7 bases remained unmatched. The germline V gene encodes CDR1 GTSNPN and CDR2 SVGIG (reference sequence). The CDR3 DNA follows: TGTGCCTGGAGTAGACAGGGGGCGCATCTCACTGAAGCTTTCTTT. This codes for CAWSRQGAHLTEAFF.

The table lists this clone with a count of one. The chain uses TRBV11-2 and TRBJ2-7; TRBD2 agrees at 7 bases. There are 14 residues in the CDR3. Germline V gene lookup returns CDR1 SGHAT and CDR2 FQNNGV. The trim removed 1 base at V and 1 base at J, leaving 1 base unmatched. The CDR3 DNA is TGTGCCAGCAGCTTAGCTAGCGGATCCTACGAGCAGTACTTC. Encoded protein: CASSLASGSYEQYF.

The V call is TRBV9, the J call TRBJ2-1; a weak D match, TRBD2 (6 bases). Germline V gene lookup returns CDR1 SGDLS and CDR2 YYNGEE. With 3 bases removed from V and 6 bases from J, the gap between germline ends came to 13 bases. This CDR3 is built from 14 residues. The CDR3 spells CASSAYGTPNEQFF. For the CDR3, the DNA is TGTGCCAGCAGCGCCTATGGGACTCCCAATGAGCAGTTCTTC.

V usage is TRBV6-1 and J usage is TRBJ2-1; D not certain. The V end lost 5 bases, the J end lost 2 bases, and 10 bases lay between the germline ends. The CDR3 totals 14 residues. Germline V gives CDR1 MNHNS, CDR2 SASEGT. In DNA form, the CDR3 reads TGTGCCAGCAGTCGCGGTGACCCCTACAATGAGCAGTTCTTC. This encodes CASSRGDPYNEQFF.

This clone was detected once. CDR3 sequence reads: CASSPLSKGLTYNEQFF. The CDR3 DNA sequence: TGCGCCAGCAGCCCACTGTCAAAGGGGCTAACCTACAATGAGCAGTTCTTC. The V call is TRBV4-1, the J call TRBJ2-1; possibly TRBD1 for D (5 bases). CDR1 is MGHRA and CDR2 is YSYEKL in the germline V gene. The CDR3 covers 17 residues. Trimming pared 4 bases from V and 2 bases from J, leaving 18 bases between.

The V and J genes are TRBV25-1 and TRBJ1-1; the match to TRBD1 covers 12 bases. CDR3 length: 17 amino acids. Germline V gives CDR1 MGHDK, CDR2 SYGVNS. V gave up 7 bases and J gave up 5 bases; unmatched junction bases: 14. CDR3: CASTSMGGTGGRTEAFF. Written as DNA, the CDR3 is TGTGCCAGCACCTCAATGGGGGGGACAGGGGGCCGAACTGAAGCTTTCTTT.

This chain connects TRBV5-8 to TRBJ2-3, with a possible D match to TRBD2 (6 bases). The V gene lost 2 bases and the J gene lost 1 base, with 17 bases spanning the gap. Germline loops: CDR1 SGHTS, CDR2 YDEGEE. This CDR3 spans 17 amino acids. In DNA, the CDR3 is TGTGCCAGCAGCTTAAAACAAAAGGGACTGGGCACAGATACGCAGTATTTT. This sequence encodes CASSLKQKGLGTDTQYF.

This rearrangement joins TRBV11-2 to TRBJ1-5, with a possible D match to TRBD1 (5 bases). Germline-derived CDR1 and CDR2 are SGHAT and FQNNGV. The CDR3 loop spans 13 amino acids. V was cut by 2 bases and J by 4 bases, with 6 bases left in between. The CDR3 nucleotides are TGTGCCAGCAGCTTACAGGGTAATCAGCCCCAGCATTTT. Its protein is CASSLQGNQPQHF.

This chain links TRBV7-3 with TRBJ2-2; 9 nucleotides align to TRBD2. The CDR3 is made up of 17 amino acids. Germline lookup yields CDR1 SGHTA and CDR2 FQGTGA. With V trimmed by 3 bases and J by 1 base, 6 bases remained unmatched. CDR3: CASSFSSGGQNTGELFF. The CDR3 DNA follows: TGTGCCAGCAGCTTCAGTAGCGGGGGCCAGAACACCGGGGAGCTGTTTTTT.

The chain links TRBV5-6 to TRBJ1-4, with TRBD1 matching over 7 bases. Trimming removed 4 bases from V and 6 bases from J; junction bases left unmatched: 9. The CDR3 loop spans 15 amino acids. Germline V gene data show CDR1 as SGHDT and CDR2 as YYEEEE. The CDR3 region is CASSATGVGYEKLFF. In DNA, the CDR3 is TGTGCCAGCAGCGCCACAGGGGTAGGGTATGAAAAACTGTTTTTT.

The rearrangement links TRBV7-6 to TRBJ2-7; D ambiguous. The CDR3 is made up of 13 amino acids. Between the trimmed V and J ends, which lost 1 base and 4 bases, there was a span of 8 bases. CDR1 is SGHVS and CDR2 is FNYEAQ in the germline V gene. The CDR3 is CASSLGPVYEQYF. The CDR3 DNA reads TGTGCCAGCAGCTTAGGTCCAGTATACGAGCAGTACTTC. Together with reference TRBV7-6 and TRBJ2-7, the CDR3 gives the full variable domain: GAGVSQSPRYKVTKRGQDVALRCDPISGHVSLYWYRQALGQGPEFLTYFNYEAQQDKSGLPNDRFSAERPEGSISTLTIQRTEQRDSAMYRCASSLGPVYEQYFGPGTRLTVT.

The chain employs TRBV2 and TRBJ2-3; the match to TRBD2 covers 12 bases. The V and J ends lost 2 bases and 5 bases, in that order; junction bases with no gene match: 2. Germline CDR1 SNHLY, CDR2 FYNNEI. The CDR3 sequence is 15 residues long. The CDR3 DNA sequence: TGTGCCAGCAGTGAACTAGCGGGGGGGAAAGATACGCAGTATTTT. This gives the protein CASSELAGGKDTQYF.

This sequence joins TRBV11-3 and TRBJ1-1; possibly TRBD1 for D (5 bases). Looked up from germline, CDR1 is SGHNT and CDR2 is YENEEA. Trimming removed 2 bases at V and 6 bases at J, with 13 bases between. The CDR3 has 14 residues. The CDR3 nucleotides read TGTGCCAGCAGCTTACGCAGGGTCGGTGCTGAAGCTTTCTTT. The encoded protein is CASSLRRVGAEAFF.

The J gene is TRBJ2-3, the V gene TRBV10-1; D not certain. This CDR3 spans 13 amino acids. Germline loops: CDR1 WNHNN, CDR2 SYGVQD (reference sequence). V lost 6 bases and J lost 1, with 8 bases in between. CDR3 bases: TGCGCCAGCAGGGAAGGAGGCACAGATACGCAGTATTTT. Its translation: CASREGGTDTQYF.

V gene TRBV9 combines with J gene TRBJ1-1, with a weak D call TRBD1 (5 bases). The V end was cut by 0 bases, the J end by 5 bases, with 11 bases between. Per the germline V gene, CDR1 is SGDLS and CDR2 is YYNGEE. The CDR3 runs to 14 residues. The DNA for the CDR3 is TGTGCCAGCAGCGTAGGTTCTGGGGGGACTGAAGCTTTCTTT. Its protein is CASSVGSGGTEAFF.

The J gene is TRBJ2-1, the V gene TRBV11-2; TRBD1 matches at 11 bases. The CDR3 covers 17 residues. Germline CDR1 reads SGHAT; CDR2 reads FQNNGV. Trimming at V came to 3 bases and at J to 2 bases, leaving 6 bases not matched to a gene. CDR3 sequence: CASSFLWTGGPYNEQFF. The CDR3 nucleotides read TGTGCCAGCAGCTTTTTATGGACAGGGGGCCCCTACAATGAGCAGTTCTTC.